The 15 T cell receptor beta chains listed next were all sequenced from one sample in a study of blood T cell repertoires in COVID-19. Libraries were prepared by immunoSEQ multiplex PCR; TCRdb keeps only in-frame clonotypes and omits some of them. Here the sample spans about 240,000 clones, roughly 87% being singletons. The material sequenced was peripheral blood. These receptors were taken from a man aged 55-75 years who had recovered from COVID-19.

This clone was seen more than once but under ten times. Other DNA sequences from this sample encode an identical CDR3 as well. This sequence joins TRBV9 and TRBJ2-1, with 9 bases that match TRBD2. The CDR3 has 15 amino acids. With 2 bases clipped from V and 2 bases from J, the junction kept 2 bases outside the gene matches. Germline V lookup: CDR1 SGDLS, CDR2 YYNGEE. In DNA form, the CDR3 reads TGTGCCAGCAGCGTCGAGCGGGGGGCCTACAATGAGCAGTTCTTC. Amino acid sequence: CASSVERGAYNEQFF.

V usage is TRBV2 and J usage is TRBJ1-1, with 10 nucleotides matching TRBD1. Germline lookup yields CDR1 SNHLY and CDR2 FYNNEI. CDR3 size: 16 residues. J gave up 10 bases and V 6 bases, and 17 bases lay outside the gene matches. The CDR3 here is CASRAGTGVLGLGAFF. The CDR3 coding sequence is TGTGCCAGCAGAGCCGGGACAGGGGTCCTCGGATTGGGAGCTTTCTTT.

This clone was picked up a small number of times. The CDR3 loop reads CASSTAGSETQYF. The CDR3 region has the DNA TGCGCCAGCAGCACCGCAGGGTCGGAGACCCAGTACTTC. The gene calls are TRBV5-1 and TRBJ2-5, with TRBD1 as a possible D gene (5 bases). CDR1 and CDR2 (germline): SGHRS, YFSETQ. The CDR3 loop spans 13 amino acids. V was shortened by 4 bases and J by 5 bases, with 12 bases between the two germline ends. Supplemented by reference TRBV5-1 and TRBJ2-5, the full variable domain reads KAGVTQTPRYLIKTRGQQVTLSCSPISGHRSVSWYQQTPGQGLQFLFEYFSETQRNKGNFPGRFSGRQFSNSRSEMNVSTLELGDSALYLCASSTAGSETQYFGPGTRLLVL.

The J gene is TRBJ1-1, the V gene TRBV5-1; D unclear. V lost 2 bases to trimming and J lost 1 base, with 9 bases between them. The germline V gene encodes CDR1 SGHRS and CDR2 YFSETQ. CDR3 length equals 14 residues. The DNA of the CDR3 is TGCGCCAGCAGCTTAAGGAGCCAGAACACTGAAGCTTTCTTT. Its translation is CASSLRSQNTEAFF.

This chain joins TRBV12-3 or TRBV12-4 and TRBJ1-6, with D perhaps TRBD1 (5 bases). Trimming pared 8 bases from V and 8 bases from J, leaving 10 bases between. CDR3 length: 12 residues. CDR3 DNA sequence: TGTGCCAGCGTAGGGGTAGATTCACCCCTCCACTTT. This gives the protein CASVGVDSPLHF.

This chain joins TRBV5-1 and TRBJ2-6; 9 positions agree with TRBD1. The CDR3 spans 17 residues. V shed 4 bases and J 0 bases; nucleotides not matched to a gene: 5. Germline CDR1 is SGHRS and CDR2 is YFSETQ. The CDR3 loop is CASSTGQGDSGANVLTF. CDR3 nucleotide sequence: TGCGCCAGCAGCACGGGACAGGGAGACTCTGGGGCCAACGTCCTGACTTTC.

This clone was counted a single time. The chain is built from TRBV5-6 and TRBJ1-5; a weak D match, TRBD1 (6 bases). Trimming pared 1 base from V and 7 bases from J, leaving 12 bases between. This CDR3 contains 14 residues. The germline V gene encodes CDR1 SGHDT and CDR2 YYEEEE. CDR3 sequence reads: CASSLWGRGQPQHF. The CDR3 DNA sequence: TGTGCCAGCAGCTTGTGGGGGCGAGGCCAGCCCCAGCATTTT.

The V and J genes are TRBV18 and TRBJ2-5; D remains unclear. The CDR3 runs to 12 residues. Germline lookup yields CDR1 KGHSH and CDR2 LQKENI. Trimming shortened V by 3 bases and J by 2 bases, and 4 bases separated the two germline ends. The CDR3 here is CASSPQQETQYF. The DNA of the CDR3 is TGTGCCAGCTCACCCCAACAAGAGACCCAGTACTTC.

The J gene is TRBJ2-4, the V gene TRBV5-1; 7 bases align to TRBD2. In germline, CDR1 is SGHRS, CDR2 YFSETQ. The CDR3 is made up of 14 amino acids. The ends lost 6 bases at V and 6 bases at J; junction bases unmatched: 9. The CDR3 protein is CASTMPGGRNIQYF. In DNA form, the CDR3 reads TGCGCCAGCACCATGCCGGGAGGCAGAAACATTCAGTACTTC.

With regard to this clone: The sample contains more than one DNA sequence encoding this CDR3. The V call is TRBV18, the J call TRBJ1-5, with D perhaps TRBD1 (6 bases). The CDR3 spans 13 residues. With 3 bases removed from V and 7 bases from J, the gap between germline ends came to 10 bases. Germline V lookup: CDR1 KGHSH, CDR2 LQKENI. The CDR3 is CASSPDRNQPQHF. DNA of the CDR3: TGTGCCAGCTCACCCGACAGGAACCAGCCCCAGCATTTT.

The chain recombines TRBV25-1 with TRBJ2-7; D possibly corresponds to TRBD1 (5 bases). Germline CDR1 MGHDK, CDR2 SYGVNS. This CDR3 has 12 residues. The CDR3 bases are TGTGTAACTCTGGACATCGCCTACGAGCAGTACGTC. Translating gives CVTLDIAYEQYV.

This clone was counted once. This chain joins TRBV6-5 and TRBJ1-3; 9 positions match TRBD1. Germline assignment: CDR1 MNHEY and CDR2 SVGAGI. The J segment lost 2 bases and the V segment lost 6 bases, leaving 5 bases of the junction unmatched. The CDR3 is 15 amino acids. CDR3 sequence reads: CASSRQGVTGNTIYF. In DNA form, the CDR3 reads TGTGCCAGCAGCCGACAGGGGGTCACTGGAAACACCATATATTTT.

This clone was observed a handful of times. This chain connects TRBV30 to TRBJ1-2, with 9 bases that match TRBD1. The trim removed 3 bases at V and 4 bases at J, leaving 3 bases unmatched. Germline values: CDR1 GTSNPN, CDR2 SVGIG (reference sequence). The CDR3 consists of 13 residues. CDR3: CAWRTQGAYGYTF. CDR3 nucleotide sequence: TGTGCCTGGAGGACACAGGGGGCCTATGGCTACACCTTC.

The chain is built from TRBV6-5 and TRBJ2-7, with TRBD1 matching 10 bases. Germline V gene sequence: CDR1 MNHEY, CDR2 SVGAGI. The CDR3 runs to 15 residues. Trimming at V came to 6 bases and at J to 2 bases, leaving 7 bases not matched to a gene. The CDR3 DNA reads TGTGCCAGCAGGGTCGGACAGGGGGTTACCTACGAGCAGTACGTC. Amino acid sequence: CASRVGQGVTYEQYV.

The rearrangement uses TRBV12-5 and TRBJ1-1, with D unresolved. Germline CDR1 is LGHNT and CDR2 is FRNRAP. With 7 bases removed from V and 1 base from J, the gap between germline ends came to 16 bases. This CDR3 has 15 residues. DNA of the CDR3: TGTGCTAGTGCGGGAAGGCGTGATAAGAACACTGAAGCTTTCTTT. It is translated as CASAGRRDKNTEAFF.